Listed below are T cell receptor beta chains from one sample, sequenced in a study of blood T cell repertoires in COVID-19. The repertoire was sequenced with immunoSEQ multiplex PCR; TCRdb's copy has only in-frame clones and lacks some. The table records roughly 400,000 clones, 80% to 95% of them present only once. Material: PBMCs or T cells enriched from blood (not recorded which). These receptors all stem from a woman aged 40 to 55 who had been exposed to COVID-19. Both conserved end residues are part of each CDR3. The order of the fields is V gene, D gene, J gene, CDR3 length, clone size, CDR3 DNA, CDR3 protein. A D gene is named only where the DNA matches it firmly. Expanded clones are given a class, and other clones once, few, many or no size at all.

TRBV12-3/TRBV12-4	NA	TRBJ1-2	12	NA	TGTGCCAGCAGCGGACAGTCTTATGGCTACACCTTC	CASSGQSYGYTF
TRBV5-1	TRBD1	TRBJ1-6	15	NA	TGCGCCAGCAGCTTGCGGCAGGGGGGTGATTCACCCCTCCACTTT	CASSLRQGGDSPLHF
TRBV7-9	NA	TRBJ2-1	13	NA	TGTGCCAGCAGCCCCTCTATTTACAATGAGCAGTTCTTC	CASSPSIYNEQFF
TRBV7-2	NA	TRBJ1-1	13	NA	TGTGCCAGCAGCGCGGGGCTTTCCACTGAAGCTTTCTTT	CASSAGLSTEAFF
TRBV25-1	NA	TRBJ1-6	17	NA	TGTGCCAGCAGTGAATATGGAGGGGCTGTCGAGAATTCACCCCTCCACTTT	CASSEYGGAVENSPLHF
TRBV29-1	NA	TRBJ2-3	12	NA	TGCAGCGTTGAACAGGCCGCCGATACGCAGTATTTT	CSVEQAADTQYF
TRBV29-1	NA	TRBJ1-2	14	NA	TGCAGCGTTCTCGTGAGGGGACAAGAGCCTGGCTACACCTTC	CSVLVRGQEPGYTF
TRBV12-3/TRBV12-4	NA	TRBJ1-1	13	NA	TGTGCCAGCAGTTCCCGTGGGCAGAGTGAAGCTTTCTTT	CASSSRGQSEAFF
TRBV5-8	NA	TRBJ1-2	15	once	TGTGCCAGCAGCCCATACGGCGGTCGCGAAGGTGGCTACACCTTC	CASSPYGGREGGYTF
TRBV5-1	NA	TRBJ2-7	19	NA	TGCGCCAGCAGTTTCGGGGGAGTATGGAGGACCACAAGCTCCTACGAGCAGTACTTC	CASSFGGVWRTTSSYEQYF
TRBV14	TRBD2	TRBJ2-4	17	NA	TGTGCCAGCAGCCAAGATTTTTCCCCCGGGGGGAAAAACATTCAGTACTTC	CASSQDFSPGGKNIQYF
TRBV7-6	TRBD2	TRBJ2-7	15	many	TGTGCCAGCAGCCCTTCCGGGACTAGCGCTTACGAGCAGTACTTC	CASSPSGTSAYEQYF
TRBV24-1	NA	TRBJ2-2	15	NA	TGTGCCACCAGTGAGGCTAGCGAGAGCACCGGGGAGCTGTTTTTT	CATSEASESTGELFF
TRBV18	NA	TRBJ1-2	15	NA	TGTGCCAGCTCACCGGGGCCAGGCCCTAACTATGGCTACACCTTC	CASSPGPGPNYGYTF
TRBV9	TRBD1	TRBJ2-1	15	NA	TGTGCCAGCAGCCTCGGGACAGGGGGCCCGAATGAGCAGTTCTTC	CASSLGTGGPNEQFF
TRBV14	TRBD1	TRBJ1-2	16	NA	TGTGCCAGCAGCCAAGATCCCCGGGACAGGGGGTTGGGCTACACCTTC	CASSQDPRDRGLGYTF